This entry is about one T cell receptor beta chain. Generated by immunoSEQ multiplex PCR, the TCRdb table keeps only in-frame clones and is missing some. The table lists some 69,000 clones, 80% to 95% of them singletons. The sample comes from a study of OX40 agonist ivuxolimab in advanced cancers. About the research overall: It was permissible to have had prior anti-PD-1, anti-PD-L1 or anti-CTLA-4 therapy, and over 35% had some.

The TCR was taken from an adult with an advanced solid tumor such as melanoma, head and neck, liver or kidney cancer. This material consisted of CD4+ or CD8+ T cells sorted from blood, taken in a trial of the OX40 agonist ivuxolimab.

The CDR3 reads CSVTGLAATDTQYF. The CDR3 nucleotides are TGCAGCGTTACGGGACTAGCGGCCACAGATACGCAGTATTTT. This rearrangement joins TRBV29-1 to TRBJ2-3, with 11 bases identical to TRBD2. The length of the CDR3 is 14 residues. Losses at the gene ends were 5 bases for V and 2 bases for J; bases not matched to a gene: 3. Germline assignment: CDR1 SQVTM and CDR2 ANQGSEA.